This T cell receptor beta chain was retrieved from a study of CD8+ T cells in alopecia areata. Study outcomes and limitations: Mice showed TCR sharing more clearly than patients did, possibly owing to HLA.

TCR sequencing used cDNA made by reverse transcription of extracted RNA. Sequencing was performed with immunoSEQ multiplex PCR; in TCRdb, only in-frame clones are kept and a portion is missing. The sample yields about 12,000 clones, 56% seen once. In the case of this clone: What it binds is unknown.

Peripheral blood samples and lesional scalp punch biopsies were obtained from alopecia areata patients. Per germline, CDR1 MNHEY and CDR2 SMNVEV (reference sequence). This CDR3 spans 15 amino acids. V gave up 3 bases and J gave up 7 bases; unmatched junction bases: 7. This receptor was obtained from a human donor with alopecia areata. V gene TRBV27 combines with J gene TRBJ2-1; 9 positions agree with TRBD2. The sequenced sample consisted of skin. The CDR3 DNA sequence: TGTGCCAGCAGTTTCCTTGGCGGGGGGGATAATGAGCAGTTCTTC. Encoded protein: CASSFLGGGDNEQFF.